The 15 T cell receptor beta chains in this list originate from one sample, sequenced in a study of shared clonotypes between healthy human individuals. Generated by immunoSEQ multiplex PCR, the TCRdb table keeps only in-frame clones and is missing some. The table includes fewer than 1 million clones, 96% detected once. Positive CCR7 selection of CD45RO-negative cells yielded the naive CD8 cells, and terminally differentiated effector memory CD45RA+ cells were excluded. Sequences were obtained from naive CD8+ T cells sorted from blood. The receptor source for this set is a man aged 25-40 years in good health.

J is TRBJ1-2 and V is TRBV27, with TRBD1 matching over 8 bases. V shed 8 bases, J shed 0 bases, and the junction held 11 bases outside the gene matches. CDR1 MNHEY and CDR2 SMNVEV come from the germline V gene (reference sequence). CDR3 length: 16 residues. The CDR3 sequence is CASRELTGQANYGYTF. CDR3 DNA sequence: TGTGCCAGCCGCGAACTAACGGGACAGGCTAACTATGGCTACACCTTC.

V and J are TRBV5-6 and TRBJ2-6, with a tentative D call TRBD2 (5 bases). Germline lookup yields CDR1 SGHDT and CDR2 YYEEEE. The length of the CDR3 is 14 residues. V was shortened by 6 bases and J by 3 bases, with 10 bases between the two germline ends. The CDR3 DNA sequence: TGTGCCAGCATCCTCGGAGGTGGGGCCAACGTCCTGACTTTC. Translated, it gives CASILGGGANVLTF. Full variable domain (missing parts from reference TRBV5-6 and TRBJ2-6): DAGVTQSPTHLIKTRGQQVTLRCSPKSGHDTVSWYQQALGQGPQFIFQYYEEEERQRGNFPDRFSGHQFPNYSSELNVNALLLGDSALYLCASILGGGANVLTFGAGSRLTVL.

The CDR3 here is CASSDPWEGITEAFF. In DNA, the CDR3 is TGTGCCAGCAGCGACCCCTGGGAGGGGATCACTGAAGCTTTCTTT. The chain uses TRBV21-1 and TRBJ1-1. TRBV21-1 is a recognized pseudogene. The CDR3 covers 15 residues.

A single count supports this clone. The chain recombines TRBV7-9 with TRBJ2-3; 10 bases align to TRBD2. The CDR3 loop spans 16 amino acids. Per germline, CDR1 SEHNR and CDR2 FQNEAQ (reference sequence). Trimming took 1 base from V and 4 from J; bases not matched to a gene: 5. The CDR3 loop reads CASSLVPSGSADTQYF. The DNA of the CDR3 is TGTGCCAGCAGCTTAGTACCTAGCGGGAGTGCAGATACGCAGTATTTT.

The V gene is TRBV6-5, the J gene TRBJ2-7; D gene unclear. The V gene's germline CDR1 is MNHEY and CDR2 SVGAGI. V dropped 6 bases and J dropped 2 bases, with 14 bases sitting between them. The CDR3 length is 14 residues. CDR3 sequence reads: CASSLKALTYEQYF. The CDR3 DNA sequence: TGTGCCAGCAGCCTTAAGGCCCTCACCTACGAGCAGTACTTC.

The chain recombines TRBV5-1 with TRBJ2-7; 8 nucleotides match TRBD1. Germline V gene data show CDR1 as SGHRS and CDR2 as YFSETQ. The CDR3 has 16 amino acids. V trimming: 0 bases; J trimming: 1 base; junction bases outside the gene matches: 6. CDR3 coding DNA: TGCGCCAGCAGCTTGGGGACAGGGTCCCTATCCTACGAGCAGTACTTC. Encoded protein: CASSLGTGSLSYEQYF.

The CDR3 loop reads CASSFPSGREQFF. For the CDR3, the DNA is TGTGCCAGCAGTTTCCCAAGCGGGAGGGAGCAGTTCTTC. The gene calls are TRBV27 and TRBJ2-1; 9 nucleotides line up with TRBD2. V dropped 3 bases and J dropped 10; count of bases not matched to a gene: 4. This CDR3 region has 13 residues. CDR1 and CDR2 from the germline V gene are MNHEY and SMNVEV (reference sequence).

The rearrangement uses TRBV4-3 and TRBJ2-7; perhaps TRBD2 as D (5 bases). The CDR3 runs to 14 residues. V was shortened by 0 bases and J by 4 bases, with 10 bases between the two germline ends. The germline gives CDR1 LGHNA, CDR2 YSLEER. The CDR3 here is CASSQELGNYEQYF. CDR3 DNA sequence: TGCGCCAGCAGCCAAGAGCTCGGGAATTACGAGCAGTACTTC.

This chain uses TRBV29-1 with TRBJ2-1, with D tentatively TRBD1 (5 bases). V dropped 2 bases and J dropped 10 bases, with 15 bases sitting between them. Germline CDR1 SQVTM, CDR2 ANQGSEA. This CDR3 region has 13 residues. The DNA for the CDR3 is TGCAGCGTTGAAAGTCCCGGGCCAGGGGAGCAGTTCTTC. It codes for CSVESPGPGEQFF.

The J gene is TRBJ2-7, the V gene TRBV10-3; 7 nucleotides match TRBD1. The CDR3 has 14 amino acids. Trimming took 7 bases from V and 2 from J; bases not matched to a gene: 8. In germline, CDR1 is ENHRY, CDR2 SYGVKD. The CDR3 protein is CAITSAGGTYEQYF. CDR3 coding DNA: TGTGCCATCACGTCTGCAGGGGGAACCTACGAGCAGTACTTC.

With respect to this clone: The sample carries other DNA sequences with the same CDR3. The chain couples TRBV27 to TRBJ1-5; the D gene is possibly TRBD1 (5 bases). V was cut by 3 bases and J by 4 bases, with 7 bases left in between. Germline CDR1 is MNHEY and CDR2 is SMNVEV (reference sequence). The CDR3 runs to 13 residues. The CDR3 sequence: CASSLRGNQPQHF. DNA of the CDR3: TGTGCCAGCAGTTTGCGGGGGAATCAGCCCCAGCATTTT.

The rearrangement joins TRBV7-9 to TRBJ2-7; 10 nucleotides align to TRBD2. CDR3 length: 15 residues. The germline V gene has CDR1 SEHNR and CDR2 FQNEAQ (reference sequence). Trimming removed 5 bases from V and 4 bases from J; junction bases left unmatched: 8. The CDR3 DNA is TGTGCCAGCAGCGACGGACTAGCGGCACGGTACGAGCAGTACTTC. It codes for CASSDGLAARYEQYF.

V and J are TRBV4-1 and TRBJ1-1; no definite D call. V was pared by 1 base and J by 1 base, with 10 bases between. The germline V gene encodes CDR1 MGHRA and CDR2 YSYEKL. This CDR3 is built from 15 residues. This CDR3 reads CASSQVILKNTEAFF. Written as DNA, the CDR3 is TGCGCCAGCAGCCAAGTTATCCTCAAGAACACTGAAGCTTTCTTT.

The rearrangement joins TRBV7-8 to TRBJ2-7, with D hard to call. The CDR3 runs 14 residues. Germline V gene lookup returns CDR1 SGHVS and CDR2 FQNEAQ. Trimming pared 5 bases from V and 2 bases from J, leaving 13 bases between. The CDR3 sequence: CASSAERATYEQYF. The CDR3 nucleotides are TGTGCCAGCAGCGCCGAGAGAGCGACCTACGAGCAGTACTTC. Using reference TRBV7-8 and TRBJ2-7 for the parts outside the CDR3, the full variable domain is GAGVSQSPRYKVAKRGQDVALRCDPISGHVSLFWYQQALGQGPEFLTYFQNEAQLDKSGLPSDRFFAERPEGSVSTLKIQRTQQEDSAVYLCASSAERATYEQYFGPGTRLTVT.

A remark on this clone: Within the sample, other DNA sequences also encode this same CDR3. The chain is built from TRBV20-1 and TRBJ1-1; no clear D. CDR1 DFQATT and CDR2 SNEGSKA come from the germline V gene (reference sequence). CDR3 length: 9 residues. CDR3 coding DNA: TGCAGCGCAGGAACTGAAGCTTTCTTT. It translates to CSAGTEAFF.